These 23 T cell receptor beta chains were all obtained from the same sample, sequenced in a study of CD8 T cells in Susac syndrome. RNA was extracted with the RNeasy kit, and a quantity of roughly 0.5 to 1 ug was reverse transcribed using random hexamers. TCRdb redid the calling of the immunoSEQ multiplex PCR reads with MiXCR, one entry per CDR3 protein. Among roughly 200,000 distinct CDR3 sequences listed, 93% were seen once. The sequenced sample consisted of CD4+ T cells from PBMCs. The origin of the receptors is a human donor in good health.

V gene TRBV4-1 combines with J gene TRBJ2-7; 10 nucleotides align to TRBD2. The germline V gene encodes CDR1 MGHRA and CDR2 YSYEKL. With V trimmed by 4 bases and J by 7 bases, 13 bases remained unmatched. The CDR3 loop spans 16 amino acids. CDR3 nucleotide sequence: TGCGCCAGCAGCCTCGTTTGGGCTAGCGGGGGCCTGGAGCAGTACTTC. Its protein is CASSLVWASGGLEQYF.

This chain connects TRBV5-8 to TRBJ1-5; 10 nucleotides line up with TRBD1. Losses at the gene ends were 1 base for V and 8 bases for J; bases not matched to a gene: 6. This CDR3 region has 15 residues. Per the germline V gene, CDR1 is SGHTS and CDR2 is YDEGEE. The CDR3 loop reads CASSLSGDRGEPQHF. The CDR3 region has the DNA TGTGCCAGCAGCTTGTCGGGGGACAGGGGAGAGCCCCAGCATTTT.

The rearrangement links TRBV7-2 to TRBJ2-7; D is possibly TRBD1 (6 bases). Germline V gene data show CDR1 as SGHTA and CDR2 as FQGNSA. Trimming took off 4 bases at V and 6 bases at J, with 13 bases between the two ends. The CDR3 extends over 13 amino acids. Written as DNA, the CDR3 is TGTGCCAGCAGCTCCAACAGGGTTTCCGAGCAGTACGTC. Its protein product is CASSSNRVSEQYV.

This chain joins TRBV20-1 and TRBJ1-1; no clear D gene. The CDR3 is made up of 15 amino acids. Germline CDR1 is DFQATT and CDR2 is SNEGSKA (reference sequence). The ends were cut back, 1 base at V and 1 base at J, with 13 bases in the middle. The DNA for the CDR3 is TGCAGTGCTAGAGGTCTGTACGGGTCGAACACTGAAGCTTTCTTT. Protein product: CSARGLYGSNTEAFF.

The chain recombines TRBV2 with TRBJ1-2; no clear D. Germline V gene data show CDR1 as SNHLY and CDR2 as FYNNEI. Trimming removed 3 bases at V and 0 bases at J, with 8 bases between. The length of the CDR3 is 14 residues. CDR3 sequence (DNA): TGTGCCAGCAGTGACGGAGTAGCTAACTATGGCTACACCTTC. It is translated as CASSDGVANYGYTF.

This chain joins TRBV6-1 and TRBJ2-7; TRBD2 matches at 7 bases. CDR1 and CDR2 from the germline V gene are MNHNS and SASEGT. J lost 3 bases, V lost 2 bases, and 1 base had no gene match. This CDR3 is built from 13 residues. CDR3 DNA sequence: TGTGCCAGCAGTGAAAGCGGGGTCTACGAGCAGTACGTC. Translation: CASSESGVYEQYV.

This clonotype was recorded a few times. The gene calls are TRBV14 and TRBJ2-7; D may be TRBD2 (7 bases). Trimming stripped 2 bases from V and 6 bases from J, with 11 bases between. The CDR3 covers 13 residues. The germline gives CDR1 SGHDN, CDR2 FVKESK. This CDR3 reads CASSQYREGEQYF. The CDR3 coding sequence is TGTGCCAGCAGCCAATACAGGGAGGGCGAGCAGTACTTC.

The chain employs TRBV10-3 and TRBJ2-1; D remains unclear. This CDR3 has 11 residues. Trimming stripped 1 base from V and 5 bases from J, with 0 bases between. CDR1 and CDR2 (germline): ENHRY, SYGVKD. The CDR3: CAISEYNEQFF. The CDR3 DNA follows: TGTGCCATCAGTGAGTACAATGAGCAGTTCTTC.

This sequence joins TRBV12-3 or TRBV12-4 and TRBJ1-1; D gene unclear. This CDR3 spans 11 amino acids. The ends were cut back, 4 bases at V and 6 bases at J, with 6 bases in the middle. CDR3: CASSSRAEAFF. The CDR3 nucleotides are TGTGCCAGCAGTTCCCGGGCTGAAGCTTTCTTT.

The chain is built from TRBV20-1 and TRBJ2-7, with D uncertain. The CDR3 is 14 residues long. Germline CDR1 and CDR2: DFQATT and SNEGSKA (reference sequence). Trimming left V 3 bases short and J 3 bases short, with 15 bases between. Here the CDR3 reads CSASRVSSLYEQYF. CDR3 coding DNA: TGCAGTGCTAGCCGGGTCTCCTCCCTCTACGAGCAGTACTTC.

CDR3 residues: CASSSLTGDIQYF. CDR3 nucleotide sequence: TGCGCCAGCAGCTCACTTACAGGGGACATTCAGTACTTC. The chain links TRBV5-1 to TRBJ2-4; TRBD1 matches at 7 bases. Looked up from germline, CDR1 is SGHRS and CDR2 is YFSETQ. The CDR3 contains 13 residues. Losses at the gene ends were 3 bases for V and 8 bases for J; bases not matched to a gene: 5.

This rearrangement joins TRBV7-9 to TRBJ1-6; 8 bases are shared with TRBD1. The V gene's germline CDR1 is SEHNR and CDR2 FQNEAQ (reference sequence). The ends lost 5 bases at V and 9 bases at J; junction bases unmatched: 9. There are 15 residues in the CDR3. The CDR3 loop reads CASSLKPGGGSPLHF. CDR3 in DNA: TGTGCCAGCAGCCTTAAACCAGGGGGCGGTTCACCCCTCCACTTT.

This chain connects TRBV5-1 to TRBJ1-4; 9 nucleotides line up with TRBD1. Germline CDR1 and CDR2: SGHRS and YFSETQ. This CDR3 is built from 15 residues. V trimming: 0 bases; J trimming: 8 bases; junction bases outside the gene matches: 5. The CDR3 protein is CASSLGGTGQEKLFF. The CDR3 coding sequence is TGCGCCAGCAGCTTGGGAGGGACAGGGCAAGAAAAACTGTTTTTT.

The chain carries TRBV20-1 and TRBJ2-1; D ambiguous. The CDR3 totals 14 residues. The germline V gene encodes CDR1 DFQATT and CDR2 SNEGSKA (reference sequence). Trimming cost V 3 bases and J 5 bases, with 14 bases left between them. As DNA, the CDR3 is TGCAGTGCTAGCCCCTATGGTGGGGACAATGAGCAGTTCTTC. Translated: CSASPYGGDNEQFF.

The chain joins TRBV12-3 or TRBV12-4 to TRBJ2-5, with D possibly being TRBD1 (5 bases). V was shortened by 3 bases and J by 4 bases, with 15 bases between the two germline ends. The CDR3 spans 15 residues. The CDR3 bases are TGTGCCAGCAGTTTGGGGCAGGGTTTTATAGAGACCCAGTACTTC. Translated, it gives CASSLGQGFIETQYF.

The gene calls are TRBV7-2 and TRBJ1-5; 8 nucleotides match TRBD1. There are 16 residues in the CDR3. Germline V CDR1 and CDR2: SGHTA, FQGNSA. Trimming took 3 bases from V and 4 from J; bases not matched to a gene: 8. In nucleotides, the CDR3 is TGTGCCAGCAGCTTGACCGGGACAGGTGCGAATCAGCCCCAGCATTTT. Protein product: CASSLTGTGANQPQHF.

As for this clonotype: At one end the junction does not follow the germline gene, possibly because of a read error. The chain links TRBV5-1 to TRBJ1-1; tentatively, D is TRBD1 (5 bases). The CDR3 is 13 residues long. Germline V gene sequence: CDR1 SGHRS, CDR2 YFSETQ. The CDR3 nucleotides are TGTGCCAGCAGCGCTACAGGGAACACTGAAGCTTTCTTT. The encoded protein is CASSATGNTEAFF. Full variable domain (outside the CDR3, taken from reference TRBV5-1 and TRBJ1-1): KAGVTQTPRYLIKTRGQQVTLSCSPISGHRSVSWYQQTPGQGLQFLFEYFSETQRNKGNFPGRFSGRQFSNSRSEMNVSTLELGDSALYLCASSATGNTEAFFGQGTRLTVV.

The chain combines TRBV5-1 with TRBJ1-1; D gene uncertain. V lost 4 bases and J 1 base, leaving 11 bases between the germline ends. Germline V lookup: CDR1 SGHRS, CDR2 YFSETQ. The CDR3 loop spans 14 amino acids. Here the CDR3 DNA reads TGCGCCAGCAGCCCCTCGGTCCCGAACACTGAAGCTTTCTTT. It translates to CASSPSVPNTEAFF.

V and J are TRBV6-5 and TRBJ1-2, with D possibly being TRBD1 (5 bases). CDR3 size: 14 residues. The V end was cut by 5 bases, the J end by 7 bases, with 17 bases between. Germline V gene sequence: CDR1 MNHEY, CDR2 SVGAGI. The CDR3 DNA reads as TGTGCCAGCAGTACCGGGGCCCAGGCAGGTGGCTACACCTTC. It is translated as CASSTGAQAGGYTF.

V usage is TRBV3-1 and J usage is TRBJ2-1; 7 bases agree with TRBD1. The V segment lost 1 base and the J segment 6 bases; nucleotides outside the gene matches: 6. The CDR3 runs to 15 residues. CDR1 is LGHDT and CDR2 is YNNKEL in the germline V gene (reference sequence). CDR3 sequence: CASSQVIGGPNEQFF. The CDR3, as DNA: TGTGCCAGCAGCCAAGTGATAGGGGGCCCCAATGAGCAGTTCTTC.

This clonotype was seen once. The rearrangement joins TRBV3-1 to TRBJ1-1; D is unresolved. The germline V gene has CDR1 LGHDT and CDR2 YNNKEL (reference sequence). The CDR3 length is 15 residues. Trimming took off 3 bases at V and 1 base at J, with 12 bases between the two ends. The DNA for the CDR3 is TGTGCCAGCAGCCAGAACGGAGCGGGGAACACTGAAGCTTTCTTT. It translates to CASSQNGAGNTEAFF.

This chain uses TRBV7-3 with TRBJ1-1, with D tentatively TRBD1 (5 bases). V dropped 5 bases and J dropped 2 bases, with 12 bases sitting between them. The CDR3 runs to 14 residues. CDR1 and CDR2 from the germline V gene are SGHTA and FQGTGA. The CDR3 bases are TGTGCCAGCAGCCAGGTCGGGGGAAACACTGAAGCTTTCTTT. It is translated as CASSQVGGNTEAFF.

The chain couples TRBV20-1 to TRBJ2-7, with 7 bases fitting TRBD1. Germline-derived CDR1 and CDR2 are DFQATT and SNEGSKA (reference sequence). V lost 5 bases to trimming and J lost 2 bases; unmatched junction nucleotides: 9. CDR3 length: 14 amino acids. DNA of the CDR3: TGCAGTGCTTTTTACCCGGACAGGACCTACGAGCAGTACTTC. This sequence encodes CSAFYPDRTYEQYF.